This entry features one T cell receptor beta chain sequence. The specificity of this receptor is unknown. No much larger clonotype is one base removed from it; base qualities were not supplied. Different DNA sequences within this sample yield the same CDR3. The sample's time point label, in plain terms: about 28 days (+/-7) after the second vaccine dose. AZD1222 recipients with second doses at about 4 weeks or about 12 weeks were pooled, because spike-specific TCR depth and breadth did not differ between schedules. Vaccinee samples came from UK trials COV001 and COV002, including a single-blind randomized controlled phase 2/3 trial of AZD1222 (ChAdOx1 nCoV-19) in healthy adults. Trial participant PBMC samples were collected at day 0 and day 28 after the second dose for TCRbeta chain sequencing. The CDR3 regions of human TCRbeta chains were analyzed by immunosequencing. From the authors' description of their analysis: TCRs in the repertoires were matched against a reference library of SARS-CoV-2-specific TCRs that had been generated with the MIRA antigen-specificity platform. Breadth meant the fraction of unique TCRs that were SARS-CoV-2-associated, whereas depth meant the fraction of total T cells that were SARS-CoV-2-associated. Each spike-specific TCR was assigned to its reactive spike region and to a CD4 or CD8 class using the MIRA data. Log10-transformed breadth and depth values were compared by one-way ANOVA with Sidak's multiple comparisons tests. TCRdb's version of the immuneACCESS table is confined to in-frame rearrangements and falls short of the full clone set. An unresolved V gene accounts for under half of the shortfall where checked; the remainder is of unknown origin. V and J calls and clone size follow that table, whereas D and trimming were derived from the DNA. The sample table contains 150,000 to 200,000 clones; only one count was recorded for under 95% of them. The ten largest clones add up to about 1% of the sample.

The data stem from a study of T cell responses to AZD1222 COVID-19 vaccine (dated by TCRdb to the early 2020s). Regarding the study in general: TCR sequencing was performed for roughly 250 trial participants, of whom some 200 were given two doses of AZD1222 and around 25 were given two doses of MenACWY control vaccine. Trial participants were enrolled by age into subgroups of 18-55, 56-69 and 70-plus years, and roughly 160, 29 and 62 TCR-sequenced participants, respectively, were included in these subgroups.

Broad study findings and their caveats: Participants were mostly white British and included more females than males, and it was suggested by the authors that clonal diversity may have been underestimated. Only five to seven AZD1222 recipients were SARS-CoV-2 seropositive at baseline, limiting conclusions about previously exposed vaccinees. Spike-specific TCR breadth and depth rose significantly after two AZD1222 doses compared with day 0 and with MenACWY recipients. In the small 56-69-year group, the increase in depth fell short of significance, most likely because of low power. Epitopes outside the regions mutated in the B.1.351 and B.1.1.7 variants were reportedly recognized by nearly half of the unique spike-specific TCRs. Because no samples from the day 14 peak response were available, repertoires could be characterized only after the peak T cell response. The vaccine-associated CD4 TCRs covered the entire spike protein, and the dominant responses fell in regions 160-218 and 743-854.

Deletion took 2 bases off V and 6 bases off J, with a span of 1 base between the germline ends. The cysteine opens and the phenylalanine closes a CDR3 of 10 amino acids. Of the read, only the CDR3 DNA is kept; its 30 bases are in frame from base 1. The TCR originated in an adult who received the AZD1222 COVID-19 vaccine. This chain is built from TRBV12-3 or TRBV12-4 and TRBJ1-2; the D gene lacks a confident call. The sequences come from peripheral blood, collected 28 days after the second AZD1222 dose. The nucleotide sequence is given as TGTGCCAGCAGTTTAAATGGCTACACCTTC. Its protein reads: CASSLNGYTF.